The sequence of this TCR beta chain was determined in a study of T cells in Graves' hyperthyroidism and ophthalmopathy. In its sample, this clonotype was seen many times. This CDR3 is 12 amino acids long. CDR1 MDHEN and CDR2 SYDVKM come from the germline V gene. With 6 bases clipped from V and 7 bases from J, the junction kept 2 bases outside the gene matches. Newly diagnosed hyperthyroidism patients aged 18 to 65 years had disease lasting under 2 months. The source material, RNA transcripts, was used to amplify TCR beta CDR3 regions. A set of HTBI primers served as the primers for a first-round RT-PCR of the TCR CDR3. TCRdb processed the multiplex PCR reads anew with MiXCR; each CDR3 protein has one entry. The sample lists 600,000 to 900,000 distinct CDR3 sequences, around 17% occurring once.

The V gene is TRBV28, the J gene TRBJ1-5; 8 nucleotides align to TRBD1. This sequence was found in a man aged 18 to 29 with Graves' hyperthyroidism. Sequenced sample: blood. This chain's CDR3 is CASRGTGQPQHF. The CDR3 nucleotides are TGTGCCAGCAGGGGGACAGGCCAGCCCCAGCATTTT.